These 7 T cell receptor beta chains were all obtained from the same sample, sequenced in a study of identical twins. TCRdb re-called the 5' RACE reads with MiXCR, one entry per CDR3 protein. The sample records 500,000 to 600,000 distinct CDR3 sequences, roughly a fifth being singletons. In addition, the sample was reused for a study of T cells expressing NK-cell markers.

Sequencing input: CD4+ T cells sorted from blood. These receptors were taken from a woman under 30 in good health.

V usage is TRBV7-8 and J usage is TRBJ2-7; D unresolved. This CDR3 has 13 residues. Germline V gives CDR1 SGHVS, CDR2 FQNEAQ. V was pared by 5 bases and J by 6 bases, with 14 bases between. CDR3 sequence reads: CASSARMSGEQYF. As DNA, the CDR3 is TGTGCCAGCAGCGCCCGAATGTCGGGCGAGCAGTACTTC.

The rearrangement joins TRBV27 to TRBJ2-1, with 9 positions matching TRBD2. Trimming at V came to 3 bases and at J to 5 bases, leaving 17 bases not matched to a gene. CDR1 is MNHEY and CDR2 is SMNVEV in the germline V gene (reference sequence). The CDR3 consists of 19 residues. The CDR3 region is CASSFRQTGLGLAHNEQFF. CDR3 bases: TGTGCCAGCAGTTTCCGCCAGACAGGGTTGGGACTAGCCCACAATGAGCAGTTCTTC.

This chain joins TRBV12-5 and TRBJ2-5, with 10 bases lining up with TRBD2. Germline-derived CDR1 and CDR2 are LGHNT and FRNRAP. V was pared by 3 bases and J by 4 bases, with 5 bases of the junction left unmatched. The CDR3 runs to 15 residues. The CDR3 DNA follows: TGTGCTAGTGGTTTCCTAGCGGGGGCTCGAGAGACCCAGTACTTC. This gives the protein CASGFLAGARETQYF.

This clonotype was counted at least ten times. The chain has TRBV29-1 and TRBJ2-7; weak D call: TRBD1 (6 bases). This CDR3 region has 13 residues. Trimming took 6 bases from V and 3 from J, leaving 15 bases between them. CDR1 is SQVTM and CDR2 is ANQGSEA in the germline V gene. The CDR3: CSVVDRADYEQYF. The CDR3 region has the DNA TGCAGCGTAGTGGACAGAGCCGACTACGAGCAGTACTTC.

The chain couples TRBV25-1 to TRBJ2-1; D may be TRBD1 (6 bases). The V gene lost 1 base and the J gene lost 4 bases, with 11 bases spanning the gap. Germline CDR1 reads MGHDK; CDR2 reads SYGVNS. The CDR3 has 15 amino acids. CDR3 in DNA: TGTGCCAGCAGTGAATTGTTTACAGGGTACAATGAGCAGTTCTTC. Translation: CASSELFTGYNEQFF.

This clonotype was seen a few times. The chain recombines TRBV29-1 with TRBJ1-2, with D possibly matching TRBD1 (5 bases). CDR3 length: 11 residues. Germline values: CDR1 SQVTM, CDR2 ANQGSEA. Trimming pared 4 bases from V and 8 bases from J, leaving 11 bases between. CDR3 DNA sequence: TGCAGCGTTGCGGACGGGGGGGGCTACACCTTC. It encodes CSVADGGGYTF.

This clonotype was seen only a few times. The chain couples TRBV5-1 to TRBJ2-3; no definite D call. CDR3 length: 14 amino acids. V lost 2 bases, J lost 0 bases, and 7 bases lay in between. Germline CDR1 SGHRS, CDR2 YFSETQ. DNA for the CDR3: TGCGCCAGCAGCTTACCGGGTAGCACAGATACGCAGTATTTT. Translated: CASSLPGSTDTQYF.